This T cell receptor (beta chain) was retrieved from a study of graft-versus-host responses after intestinal transplantation. As for the study in general: Anti-thymocyte globulin induction, then tacrolimus and steroids for about 3 years, went to all recipients. Whole-study results and caveats: Marrow from the recipient contained GvH clones, some of which had appeared first in ileum or blood. The presence of high graft-versus-host to host-versus-graft clonal ratios in allografts characterized patients with graft-donor T cell macrochimerism. Early post-transplant HvG declines were associated with peak circulating GvH clone levels.

For this clone: Its target is not known.

TCRdb's copy holds only in-frame clones and misses some; the assay was immunoSEQ multiplex PCR. Of about 120,000 clones in the sample, 85% to 95% were seen once. V was pared by 1 base and J by 1 base, with 7 bases between. Per germline, CDR1 MGHRA and CDR2 YSYEKL. The CDR3 length is 14 residues. The specimen comprised unstimulated CD8+ T cells sorted from spleen or lymph node cells, sampled before intestinal transplant. This receptor was taken from a human donor who received an intestinal transplant. The chain links TRBV4-1 to TRBJ1-1; D is ambiguous. The CDR3 nucleotides read TGCGCCAGCAGCCAAGCGGGCCCGAACACTGAAGCTTTCTTT. Protein: CASSQAGPNTEAFF.